A selection of T cell receptor beta chains follows, all from one sample in a study of cytomegalovirus exposure and HLA in healthy donors. Repertoires were generated with immunoSEQ multiplex PCR, while TCRdb's copy carries only in-frame clones and drops some. The sample comprises some 110,000 clones, more than 65% of which are singletons, and approximately 0.9% rests with the top ten. Sequencing was done on a sample of PBMCs. The receptors shown here come from a young woman in good health and CMV-seronegative. The CDR3 runs from the conserved cysteine through the conserved F or W. Each record gives: D gene, clone size, V gene, J gene, CDR3 protein, CDR3 DNA. D genes are given only for firm matches. Clone size appears in some rows only: once, few, many, or a class for an expanded clone.

NA	NA	TRBV12-5	TRBJ1-5	CASGLHRARTSNQPQHF	TGTGCTAGTGGTTTGCACAGGGCTCGAACGAGCAATCAGCCCCAGCATTTT
NA	few	TRBV5-1	TRBJ1-1	CASSLSGQLNTEAFF	TGCGCCAGCAGCTTGTCGGGACAATTGAACACTGAAGCTTTCTTT
NA	NA	TRBV7-9	TRBJ2-1	CASSFNNEQFF	TGTGCCAGCAGCTTTAACAATGAGCAGTTCTTC
NA	NA	TRBV18	TRBJ1-6	CASSRSGERSPLHF	TGTGCCAGCTCCCGCTCGGGGGAAAGGTCACCCCTCCACTTT
NA	NA	TRBV28	TRBJ1-3	CASSEGQKNTIYF	TGTGCCAGCAGTGAAGGACAGAAAAACACCATATATTTT
TRBD2	NA	TRBV9	TRBJ2-5	CASSVGLAGLETQYF	TGTGCCAGCAGCGTGGGACTAGCGGGGTTAGAGACCCAGTACTTC
TRBD2	NA	TRBV11-2	TRBJ2-5	CASSLRGTSGRGETQYF	TGTGCCAGCAGCTTAAGGGGGACTAGCGGGAGGGGGGAGACCCAGTACTTC
NA	NA	TRBV28	TRBJ1-4	CASRGGSAATNEKLFF	TGTGCCAGCAGGGGGGGGAGTGCGGCAACTAATGAAAAACTGTTTTTT
NA	once	TRBV15	TRBJ1-2	CATSREATVYGYTF	TGTGCCACCAGCAGAGAGGCGACTGTCTATGGCTACACCTTC
NA	NA	TRBV6-1	TRBJ2-6	CASTNRVSGANVLTF	TGTGCCAGCACTAACAGGGTTTCTGGGGCCAACGTCCTGACTTTC
NA	NA	TRBV19	TRBJ1-4	CASSPSTPLNEKLFF	TGTGCCAGTAGTCCCTCTACCCCCCTCAATGAAAAACTGTTTTTT
NA	few	TRBV29-1	TRBJ1-5	CSVSDAGGNNQPQHF	TGCAGCGTTTCGGATGCGGGGGGGAACAATCAGCCCCAGCATTTT
TRBD1	NA	TRBV11-1	TRBJ1-2	CASSPDQRQGVYGYTF	TGTGCCAGCAGCCCCGACCAGCGACAGGGAGTCTATGGCTACACCTTC
TRBD1	NA	TRBV5-4	TRBJ1-1	CASSLTGAGTEAFF	TGTGCCAGCAGCTTGACAGGGGCCGGGACTGAAGCTTTCTTT
NA	once	TRBV18	TRBJ2-7	CASSPRTQIVEQYF	TGTGCCAGCTCACCAAGGACACAAATAGTCGAGCAGTACTTC
NA	once	TRBV7-9	TRBJ2-2	CASSHDGSGELFF	TGTGCCAGCAGCCACGACGGGAGCGGGGAGCTGTTTTTT
NA	NA	TRBV7-9	TRBJ2-5	CASSLFSGQETQYF	TGTGCCAGCAGCTTATTCAGCGGGCAAGAGACCCAGTACTTC